A single sample is the source of the 22 T cell receptor beta chains below, sequenced in a study of CD8 T cells in ankylosing spondylitis. No antigens are known for them. TCRdb reanalysed the 5' RACE reads using MiXCR and keeps one entry per CDR3 protein. The profile shows 800,000 to 900,000 distinct CDR3 sequences, 10% to 15% of them singletons. Broader study findings: Typical of ankylosing spondylitis blood, it appeared, was a TCR beta motif of under 10 highly homologous variants.

Sequencing was done on a sample of blood, either unsorted or a sorted T cell fraction (not recorded which). Source of these receptors: a male donor with ankylosing spondylitis.

This clonotype was seen only a few times. This chain connects TRBV27 to TRBJ2-1; the match to TRBD2 covers 8 bases. V dropped 6 bases and J dropped 9; count of bases not matched to a gene: 10. CDR3 length equals 14 residues. CDR1 is MNHEY and CDR2 is SMNVEV in the germline V gene (reference sequence). The CDR3 nucleotides are TGTGCCAGCAGGCCCGGGACTAGAGCTGTTGAGCAGTTCTTC. Translating it yields CASRPGTRAVEQFF.

This clonotype was picked up a small number of times. This CDR3 reads CSARDRAGLDQPQHF. Here the CDR3 DNA reads TGCAGTGCTAGAGATCGGGCAGGGTTGGATCAGCCCCAGCATTTT. This chain joins TRBV20-1 and TRBJ1-5; the D gene is possibly TRBD1 (5 bases). Germline V gene data show CDR1 as DFQATT and CDR2 as SNEGSKA (reference sequence). The CDR3 spans 15 residues. The V gene lost 0 bases and the J gene lost 5 bases, with 14 bases spanning the gap.

This clonotype showed up many times. J is TRBJ2-7 and V is TRBV7-2; TRBD1 matches 8 bases. This CDR3 is built from 14 residues. Trimming cost V 5 bases and J 2 bases; bases outside gene matches: 5. The germline V gene has CDR1 SGHTA and CDR2 FQGNSA. CDR3 residues: CASSLSGQAYEQYF. The CDR3 nucleotides read TGTGCCAGCAGCCTTTCGGGACAGGCCTACGAGCAGTACTTC.

The genes are TRBV6-5 and TRBJ2-6; D is unclear. CDR1 and CDR2 from the germline V gene are MNHEY and SVGAGI. Deletions cut 4 bases from V and 0 bases from J, with 7 bases between. The CDR3 sequence is 15 residues long. CDR3 sequence: CASSSLSSGANVLTF. In nucleotides, the CDR3 is TGTGCCAGCAGTTCACTTAGCTCTGGGGCCAACGTCCTGACTTTC.

Many counts were recorded for this clonotype. The chain links TRBV5-1 to TRBJ2-1; D remains ambiguous. The germline gives CDR1 SGHRS, CDR2 YFSETQ. V shed 0 bases and J shed 0 bases, with 10 bases lying between them. This CDR3 contains 16 residues. The CDR3 loop reads CASSLGVGTSYNEQFF. CDR3 bases: TGCGCCAGCAGCTTGGGGGTGGGAACCTCCTACAATGAGCAGTTCTTC.

The V gene is TRBV12-3 or TRBV12-4, the J gene TRBJ2-3; 8 bases match TRBD2. V shed 5 bases, J shed 5 bases, and the junction held 12 bases outside the gene matches. The CDR3 is 16 residues long. CDR3 sequence reads: CASSAGLAGLVDTQYF. CDR3 nucleotides: TGTGCCAGCAGTGCCGGACTAGCCGGGCTTGTAGATACGCAGTATTTT.

This clonotype was observed a handful of times. CDR3 sequence reads: CATRGQGTTDTQYF. The CDR3 nucleotides read TGTGCCACCAGAGGACAGGGCACCACAGATACGCAGTATTTT. The genes are TRBV24-1 and TRBJ2-3, with 8 nucleotides matching TRBD1. V dropped 7 bases and J dropped 2; count of bases not matched to a gene: 4. The length of the CDR3 is 14 residues. CDR1 and CDR2 (germline): KGHDR, SFDVKD.

This clonotype was picked up a small number of times. The V gene is TRBV9, the J gene TRBJ1-3, with D uncertain. The ends were cut back, 0 bases at V and 10 bases at J, with 20 bases in the middle. There are 16 residues in the CDR3. Germline V gene sequence: CDR1 SGDLS, CDR2 YYNGEE. CDR3 sequence reads: CASSVGTLYYSGTIYF. Here the CDR3 DNA reads TGTGCCAGCAGCGTAGGGACCCTATACTACTCTGGGACCATATATTTT.

The chain links TRBV7-6 to TRBJ2-7, with a tentative D call TRBD1 (6 bases). This CDR3 contains 15 residues. Germline CDR1 and CDR2: SGHVS and FNYEAQ. Trimming left V 5 bases short and J 4 bases short, with 18 bases between. The CDR3 region is CASSPQAGVMYEQYF. The CDR3 region has the DNA TGTGCCAGCAGCCCGCAGGCAGGGGTAATGTACGAGCAGTACTTC.

The rearrangement joins TRBV5-1 to TRBJ2-5; D unclear. The CDR3 contains 15 residues. V lost 6 bases to trimming and J lost 5 bases, with 20 bases between them. CDR1 SGHRS and CDR2 YFSETQ come from the germline V gene. For the CDR3, the DNA is TGCGCCAGCATCTATGTTGGACCCGGCGAGGAGACCCAGTACTTC. Protein product: CASIYVGPGEETQYF.

The chain links TRBV6-5 to TRBJ1-2; D is undetermined. Trimming took 2 bases from V and 6 from J, leaving 10 bases between them. This CDR3 comprises 13 residues. The germline V gene has CDR1 MNHEY and CDR2 SVGAGI. For the CDR3, the DNA is TGTGCCAGCAGTTACCTAGTCTCTGATGGCTACACCTTC. Residues: CASSYLVSDGYTF.

In nucleotides, the CDR3 is TGTGCCTGGAGTGCCCTCGTTGGGGGGGGGCGGAATGAGCAGTTCTTC. This translates into CAWSALVGGGRNEQFF. This rearrangement joins TRBV30 to TRBJ2-1; D is perhaps TRBD2 (7 bases). Germline CDR1 GTSNPN, CDR2 SVGIG (reference sequence). Trimming shortened V by 1 base and J by 7 bases, and 20 bases separated the two germline ends. The length of the CDR3 is 16 residues.

This clonotype was found many times. The genes are TRBV20-1 and TRBJ2-7, with D perhaps TRBD2 (5 bases). Germline V gives CDR1 DFQATT, CDR2 SNEGSKA (reference sequence). The CDR3 runs to 14 residues. Trimming removed 3 bases at V and 2 bases at J, with 14 bases between. CDR3: CSARDPRRTYEQYF. DNA of the CDR3: TGCAGTGCTAGGGATCCCCGGAGGACCTACGAGCAGTACTTC.

This chain joins TRBV6-2 or TRBV6-3 and TRBJ1-1, with a weak D call TRBD1 (6 bases). Germline values: CDR1 MNHEY, CDR2 SVGEGT. V shed 2 bases and J shed 7 bases, with 8 bases lying between them. The CDR3 contains 12 residues. DNA of the CDR3: TGTGCCAGCAGTTACCCGGACAGTGAAGCTTTCTTT. As protein: CASSYPDSEAFF.

This clonotype was observed many times. The gene calls are TRBV7-9 and TRBJ1-4; TRBD1 matches at 9 bases. V lost 5 bases and J lost 5; bases outside the gene matches: 3. Germline loops: CDR1 SEHNR, CDR2 FQNEAQ (reference sequence). The CDR3 is 14 amino acids. The CDR3 DNA reads as TGTGCCAGCAGCCGCGGGACAGGGAATGAAAAACTGTTTTTT. This gives the protein CASSRGTGNEKLFF.

This clonotype was picked up a small number of times. The chain links TRBV20-1 to TRBJ1-5; TRBD1 might be the D (5 bases). Trimming pared 4 bases from V and 3 bases from J, leaving 16 bases between. The CDR3 extends over 15 amino acids. Germline CDR1 is DFQATT and CDR2 is SNEGSKA (reference sequence). CDR3: CSATRGRVNNQPQHF. CDR3 sequence (DNA): TGCAGTGCTACCCGGGGCAGGGTGAACAATCAGCCCCAGCATTTT.

This clonotype was counted a few times. The CDR3 DNA reads as TGTGCCAGCCGATCCGGGGAGTACACTGAAGCTTTCTTT. Protein: CASRSGEYTEAFF. This chain links TRBV25-1 with TRBJ1-1, with no clear D. There are 13 residues in the CDR3. V lost 8 bases to trimming and J lost 3 bases, with 13 bases between them. Germline-derived CDR1 and CDR2 are MGHDK and SYGVNS.

This clonotype was recorded at least ten times. V gene TRBV10-3 combines with J gene TRBJ1-3; 7 bases align to TRBD1. From germline, CDR1 is ENHRY and CDR2 SYGVKD. The CDR3 runs 15 residues. J was trimmed by 4 bases and V by 0 bases; bases with no gene match: 3. The CDR3 reads CAISESEGAGNTIYF. The CDR3 coding sequence is TGTGCCATCAGTGAGTCCGAGGGGGCAGGAAACACCATATATTTT.

The sample holds a few counts of this clonotype. The chain joins TRBV12-3 or TRBV12-4 to TRBJ2-5, with 8 bases identical to TRBD2. The CDR3 contains 15 residues. The ends lost 3 bases at V and 3 bases at J; junction bases unmatched: 6. The CDR3 reads CASSFRGGLEETQYF. The CDR3, as DNA: TGTGCCAGCAGTTTCCGGGGGGGCTTGGAAGAGACCCAGTACTTC.

This clonotype was observed a few times. V and J are TRBV10-3 and TRBJ1-1, with no clear D. Per germline, CDR1 ENHRY and CDR2 SYGVKD. The CDR3 consists of 11 residues. The V end lost 11 bases, the J end lost 1 base, and 8 bases lay between the germline ends. The CDR3: CAGGTNTEAFF. The CDR3 region has the DNA TGTGCCGGAGGAACGAACACTGAAGCTTTCTTT.

J is TRBJ2-5 and V is TRBV7-8, with D tentatively TRBD1 or TRBD2 (5 bases each). Per germline, CDR1 SGHVS and CDR2 FQNEAQ. Trimming pared 0 bases from V and 0 bases from J, leaving 11 bases between. The CDR3 loop spans 16 amino acids. The CDR3 DNA reads as TGTGCCAGCAGCTTAGCTTCAGGGAGATACCAAGAGACCCAGTACTTC. It yields the protein CASSLASGRYQETQYF.

CDR3 bases: TGCAGTGCTGAGGACCGGCCCCCCAAAAACATTCAGTACTTC. Its protein product is CSAEDRPPKNIQYF. V is TRBV20-1 and J is TRBJ2-4; D not certain. V lost 5 bases and J lost 2, with 13 bases in between. CDR3 length: 14 residues. Germline lookup yields CDR1 DFQATT and CDR2 SNEGSKA (reference sequence).